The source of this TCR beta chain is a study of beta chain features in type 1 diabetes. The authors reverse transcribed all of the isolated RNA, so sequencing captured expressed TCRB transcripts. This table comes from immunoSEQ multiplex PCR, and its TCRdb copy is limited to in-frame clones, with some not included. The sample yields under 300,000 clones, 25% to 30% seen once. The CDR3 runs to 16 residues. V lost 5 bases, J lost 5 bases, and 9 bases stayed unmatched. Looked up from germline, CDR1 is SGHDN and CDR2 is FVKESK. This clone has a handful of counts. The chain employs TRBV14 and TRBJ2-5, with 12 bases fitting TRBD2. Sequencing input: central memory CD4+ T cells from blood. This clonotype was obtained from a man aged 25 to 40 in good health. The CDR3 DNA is TGTGCCAGCAGCTCCCGGACTAGCGGGGATGAGGAGACCCAGTACTTC. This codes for CASSSRTSGDEETQYF.